This T cell receptor beta chain was sequenced during a study of shared clonotypes between healthy human individuals. Selected positively for CCR7 and CD45RO-negative, naive CD8 cells excluded terminally differentiated effector memory CD45RA+ cells. The table came from immunoSEQ multiplex PCR; TCRdb's copy has only in-frame clones and leaves some out. The data hold over 2,000,000 clones, with just over 90% observed a single time. With 3 bases removed from V and 1 base from J, the gap between germline ends came to 9 bases. Germline loops: CDR1 MDHEN, CDR2 SYDVKM. CDR3 length: 14 amino acids. The rearrangement uses TRBV28 and TRBJ1-2, with a possible D match to TRBD1 (6 bases). The receptor was isolated from a man between 18 and 35 years old in good health. Some clones in this sample may be carry-over from other donors' samples. Sequenced sample: naive CD8+ T cells from PBMCs. As DNA, the CDR3 is TGTGCCAGCAGTTTTGAGGGGGTTAACTATGGCTACACCTTC. Encoded protein: CASSFEGVNYGYTF.